Detailed here is one T cell receptor (beta chain). These data come from a study of identical twins. Germline CDR1 and CDR2: MNHEY and SVGEGT. The CDR3 covers 14 residues. Trimming took off 2 bases at V and 8 bases at J, with 10 bases between the two ends. A universal primer site arose from template switching, and cDNA bore unique molecular identifiers. TCRdb independently ran MiXCR on the 5' RACE reads; one entry per CDR3 protein. The sample carries about 520,000 distinct CDR3 sequences, 20% to 25% recorded once. This sample also appeared in a second study, on T cells expressing NK-cell markers. That study adds: Eight donors were sequenced, seven testing HCMV-seropositive and one testing seronegative.

Material for sequencing was CD4+ T cells sorted from blood. The chain carries TRBV6-2 or TRBV6-3 and TRBJ1-6, with D unresolved. This TCR was sampled from a woman aged 18 to 35 in good health. CDR3 region: CASSYRLKDSPLHF. DNA of the CDR3: TGTGCCAGCAGTTACCGGTTGAAGGATTCACCCCTCCACTTT.